This TCR beta chain was obtained from a study of blood T cell repertoires in COVID-19. For the study at large: Acute-phase and convalescent COVID-19 samples originated in the United States, Italy and Spain. PBMCs, B-cell-depleted T cells, or T cells provided the cDNA or gDNA that made up the material.

In this sample, this clone turned up a few times. Source study methods: Estimated nucleated cell counts came from reference gene primer amplification. Assay: immunoSEQ multiplex PCR; the TCRdb copy retains only in-frame clones and omits some. V, J and clone size were drawn from that table, and D and trimming were deduced from the DNA. Of 120,000 or so clones in the sample, 74% were seen once. V was pared by 0 bases and J by 4 bases, with 9 bases of the junction left unmatched. The CDR3 contains 16 residues. Germline-derived CDR1 and CDR2 are SGHRS and YFSETQ. The source of this sequence is a man aged 55 to 70 with acute or convalescent COVID-19. The V and J genes are TRBV5-1 and TRBJ2-7; 8 bases map to TRBD1. The sequenced material came from peripheral blood. CDR3 DNA sequence: TGCGCCAGCAGCTTGGGGAAGGACAGGGAAGATTACGAGCAGTACTTC. Protein product: CASSLGKDREDYEQYF.